Following are 29 T cell receptor beta chains from one sample sequenced in a study of T-cell memory formation after mild COVID-19. TCRdb redid the calling of the 5' RACE reads with MiXCR, one entry per CDR3 protein. Here the sample spans approximately 340,000 distinct CDR3 sequences, more than 15% being singletons. The specimen was PBMCs or a T cell subset sorted from them (not recorded which). These receptors were obtained from a man younger than 35 who had mild COVID-19 (a few samples of this study predate the infection). Cell type and time point are not known.

This chain links TRBV5-6 with TRBJ2-1; D possibly corresponds to TRBD1 (5 bases). Trimming removed 4 bases at V and 0 bases at J, with 14 bases between. The CDR3 has 16 amino acids. Germline V lookup: CDR1 SGHDT, CDR2 YYEEEE. In nucleotides, the CDR3 is TGTGCCAGCAGCCAAATCTGGGGCCACTCCTACAATGAGCAGTTCTTC. Protein: CASSQIWGHSYNEQFF.

This clonotype was seen ten or more times. V usage is TRBV29-1 and J usage is TRBJ2-3; D perhaps matches TRBD2 (7 bases). Germline CDR1 is SQVTM and CDR2 is ANQGSEA. The length of the CDR3 is 13 residues. Trimming took off 2 bases at V and 3 bases at J, with 9 bases between the two ends. CDR3 DNA sequence: TGCAGCGTTGAACGGGGGGCTACAGATACGCAGTATTTT. Encoded protein: CSVERGATDTQYF.

This clonotype was counted a few times. The chain couples TRBV9 to TRBJ2-1; D remains unclear. The CDR3 has 14 residues. Per germline, CDR1 SGDLS and CDR2 YYNGEE. The V and J ends lost 3 bases and 7 bases respectively, with 14 bases between them. Here the CDR3 DNA reads TGTGCCAGCAGCGAGGGCAGGATGGTGAATGAGCAGTTCTTC. Translated, it gives CASSEGRMVNEQFF.

This chain uses TRBV7-2 with TRBJ2-6; D uncertain. CDR1 is SGHTA and CDR2 is FQGNSA in the germline V gene. The length of the CDR3 is 15 residues. Trimming stripped 7 bases from V and 4 bases from J, with 14 bases between. The CDR3 region is CASTPLASGANVLTF. CDR3 coding DNA: TGTGCCAGCACCCCTTTGGCCTCCGGGGCCAACGTCCTGACTTTC.

This clonotype was counted a few times. This chain connects TRBV7-9 to TRBJ2-3; D is unresolved. Trimming took 6 bases from V and 3 from J, leaving 4 bases between them. The CDR3 consists of 11 residues. Germline V lookup: CDR1 SEHNR, CDR2 FQNEAQ (reference sequence). CDR3 protein: CASRLTDTQYF. As DNA, the CDR3 is TGTGCCAGCAGGCTGACAGATACGCAGTATTTT.

This clonotype was seen a few times. The rearrangement uses TRBV25-1 and TRBJ2-2, with TRBD2 matching over 7 bases. V was clipped by 7 bases and J by 0 bases; unmatched bases: 5. The CDR3 totals 15 residues. Germline assignment: CDR1 MGHDK and CDR2 SYGVNS. For the CDR3, the DNA is TGTGCCAGCAAAGGGGACTACTCGAACACCGGGGAGCTGTTTTTT. Translating it yields CASKGDYSNTGELFF.

The sample holds a few counts of this clonotype. The V call is TRBV6-5, the J call TRBJ2-3; D assignment may be TRBD1 or TRBD2 (5 bases each). CDR1 is MNHEY and CDR2 is SVGAGI in the germline V gene. V lost 5 bases and J lost 6, with 21 bases in between. The CDR3 has 16 residues. CDR3 sequence (DNA): TGTGCCAGCAGTAAGGGACGGCGTCGCCCGGCGGATACGCAGTATTTT. Protein sequence: CASSKGRRRPADTQYF.

The chain couples TRBV7-8 to TRBJ2-1; D is undetermined. V lost 3 bases and J 6 bases, leaving 18 bases between the germline ends. The CDR3 totals 16 residues. Germline CDR1 and CDR2: SGHVS and FQNEAQ. In nucleotides, the CDR3 is TGTGCCAGCAGCTTGACGACGGGCTACTACGGCAATGAGCAGTTCTTC. This gives the protein CASSLTTGYYGNEQFF.

The chain uses TRBV7-9 and TRBJ2-1; tentatively, D is TRBD2 (5 bases). This CDR3 comprises 16 residues. Trimming stripped 1 base from V and 5 bases from J, with 15 bases between. The germline V gene encodes CDR1 SEHNR and CDR2 FQNEAQ (reference sequence). Written as DNA, the CDR3 is TGTGCCAGCAGCTTAGTCTTTCTCGGACTGAACAATGAGCAGTTCTTC. The encoded protein is CASSLVFLGLNNEQFF.

This chain links TRBV24-1 with TRBJ2-1, with 9 bases aligning to TRBD1. With 8 bases clipped from V and 5 bases from J, the junction kept 3 bases outside the gene matches. CDR3 size: 13 residues. Germline CDR1 is KGHDR and CDR2 is SFDVKD. The CDR3 DNA is TGTGCCACCATGGACAGGGGAAACAATGAGCAGTTCTTC. Amino acids: CATMDRGNNEQFF.

The chain combines TRBV20-1 with TRBJ2-3, with D tentatively TRBD2 (5 bases). This CDR3 spans 12 amino acids. Germline values: CDR1 DFQATT, CDR2 SNEGSKA (reference sequence). Deletions cut 5 bases from V and 1 base from J, with 7 bases between. CDR3: CSADYGTDTQYF. DNA of the CDR3: TGCAGTGCTGACTACGGCACAGATACGCAGTATTTT.

V gene TRBV7-6 combines with J gene TRBJ1-6; D not resolved. Trimming took 2 bases from V and 7 from J, leaving 12 bases between them. The CDR3 runs to 15 residues. Germline V CDR1 and CDR2: SGHVS, FNYEAQ. The DNA of the CDR3 is TGTGCCAGCAGCTTACACGGGCCATGGAATTCACCCCTCCACTTT. Amino acid sequence: CASSLHGPWNSPLHF.

The chain uses TRBV3-2 and TRBJ1-1. TRBV3-2 is tagged as a pseudogene. There are 15 residues in the CDR3. The CDR3: CASSQDLLGATEAFF. CDR3 sequence (DNA): TGTGCCAGCAGCCAGGACCTCTTGGGGGCAACTGAAGCTTTCTTT.

This chain links TRBV6-6 with TRBJ2-5; 8 nucleotides match TRBD1. This CDR3 is built from 16 residues. Germline V gene data show CDR1 as MNHNY and CDR2 as SVGAGI (reference sequence). J gave up 4 bases and V 5 bases, and 12 bases lay outside the gene matches. CDR3 bases: TGTGCCAGCAGTACACACCAGACAGGGGTAGGAGAGACCCAGTACTTC. This encodes CASSTHQTGVGETQYF.

The rearrangement links TRBV12-3 or TRBV12-4 to TRBJ1-5; a weak D match, TRBD1 (5 bases). Trimming left V 5 bases short and J 5 bases short, with 10 bases between. This CDR3 spans 13 amino acids. CDR3 amino acids: CASSRDGDQPQHF. The CDR3 DNA reads as TGTGCCAGCAGTCGGGACGGGGATCAGCCCCAGCATTTT.

This clonotype was counted a few times. The chain employs TRBV4-2 and TRBJ2-5; TRBD2 matches at 9 bases. The V and J ends lost 1 base and 3 bases, in that order; junction bases with no gene match: 6. CDR1 is LGHNA, CDR2 YNFKEQ, per germline. This CDR3 has 16 residues. The CDR3 nucleotides read TGTGCCAGCAGCCAAGCTCGGGTAGCGGGGGAAGAGACCCAGTACTTC. Amino acid sequence: CASSQARVAGEETQYF.

This clonotype was counted at least ten times. The chain couples TRBV19 to TRBJ2-3; TRBD1 matches at 7 bases. The V gene end was trimmed by 5 bases and the J gene end by 6 bases; junction bases not matched to a gene: 8. The CDR3 extends over 14 amino acids. Germline loops: CDR1 LNHDA, CDR2 SQIVND (reference sequence). The CDR3 coding sequence is TGTGCCAGTAGTCCGGGGACAGAGGTGGATACGCAGTATTTT. Translated: CASSPGTEVDTQYF.

This clonotype was found a few times. This chain links TRBV7-9 with TRBJ2-3, with TRBD2 identical over 12 bases. The CDR3 runs 15 residues. Germline loops: CDR1 SEHNR, CDR2 FQNEAQ (reference sequence). Unmatched junction bases numbered 3, after V lost 2 bases and J lost 6 bases. The CDR3 DNA is TGTGCCAGCAGCTTAAGGGGGACTAGCGGGGATACGCAGTATTTT. It translates to CASSLRGTSGDTQYF.

In its sample, this clonotype was seen many times. V usage is TRBV14 and J usage is TRBJ1-4, with no clear D. V shed 4 bases and J shed 10 bases, with 22 bases lying between them. There are 16 residues in the CDR3. Germline values: CDR1 SGHDN, CDR2 FVKESK. Here the CDR3 DNA reads TGTGCCAGCAGCCCCCGCGGTATTTTTGGGCGGGGAAAACTGTTTTTT. Protein product: CASSPRGIFGRGKLFF.

This clonotype has ten or more counts. V usage is TRBV12-3 or TRBV12-4 and J usage is TRBJ1-3; 7 bases fit TRBD1. J was trimmed by 4 bases and V by 8 bases; bases with no gene match: 5. This CDR3 spans 13 amino acids. The CDR3 loop is CASGLTGGNTIYF. The CDR3 DNA sequence: TGTGCCAGCGGCTTGACAGGGGGAAACACCATATATTTT.

This clonotype was recorded a few times. The chain employs TRBV5-1 and TRBJ2-2, with 8 bases fitting TRBD2. CDR1 and CDR2 (germline): SGHRS, YFSETQ. CDR3 length: 16 amino acids. J was trimmed by 2 bases and V by 4 bases; bases with no gene match: 7. The CDR3, as DNA: TGCGCCAGCAGCCCGGCGGGGGGACCTAACACCGGGGAGCTGTTTTTT. It specifies CASSPAGGPNTGELFF.

This clonotype was seen a handful of times. The chain uses TRBV30 and TRBJ2-3; D possibly corresponds to TRBD2 (6 bases). The germline CDR1 and CDR2 sequences are GTSNPN and SVGIG (reference sequence). The CDR3 covers 15 residues. V was trimmed by 0 bases and J by 0 bases, leaving 10 bases between them. The DNA for the CDR3 is TGTGCCTGGAGTGTAGGCGGGACTAGCACAGATACGCAGTATTTT. It encodes CAWSVGGTSTDTQYF.

The chain recombines TRBV5-1 with TRBJ1-1, with D maybe TRBD1 (5 bases). CDR1 and CDR2 from the germline V gene are SGHRS and YFSETQ. V shed 5 bases and J shed 1 base, with 9 bases lying between them. CDR3 length: 13 residues. CDR3 residues: CASRGTQNTEAFF. DNA for the CDR3: TGCGCCAGCAGAGGGACGCAGAACACTGAAGCTTTCTTT. Full variable domain (remainder filled in from reference TRBV5-1 and TRBJ1-1): KAGVTQTPRYLIKTRGQQVTLSCSPISGHRSVSWYQQTPGQGLQFLFEYFSETQRNKGNFPGRFSGRQFSNSRSEMNVSTLELGDSALYLCASRGTQNTEAFFGQGTRLTVV.

There are a few counts of this clonotype. V is TRBV4-3 and J is TRBJ2-3; D is undetermined. The CDR3 runs 15 residues. V lost 1 base and J lost 6, with 14 bases in between. CDR1 is LGHNA, CDR2 YSLEER, per germline. DNA of the CDR3: TGCGCCAGCAGCCAAGGCCTACAGCGTCCGGATACGCAGTATTTT. It encodes CASSQGLQRPDTQYF.

This clonotype turned up a few times. V gene TRBV21-1 combines with J gene TRBJ2-7; TRBD1 is taken as the D call from the table, unchecked against the DNA. TRBV21-1 is a pseudogene locus. The CDR3 totals 16 residues. The CDR3 sequence: CASSKEGNTSSYEQYV. The CDR3 DNA is TGTGCCAGCAGCAAAGAGGGGAACACCAGCTCCTACGAGCAGTACGTC.

The gene calls are TRBV7-9 and TRBJ1-2, with 8 bases identical to TRBD1. This CDR3 comprises 13 residues. Germline values: CDR1 SEHNR, CDR2 FQNEAQ (reference sequence). The V gene end was trimmed by 3 bases and the J gene end by 7 bases; junction bases not matched to a gene: 4. In nucleotides, the CDR3 is TGTGCCAGCAGCTTGCCAGGGGGCCCTGGCTACACCTTC. Its translation: CASSLPGGPGYTF.

This clonotype showed up just a few times. Relative to the germline gene, one junction end is altered; a read error may explain this. The rearrangement uses TRBV6-6 and TRBJ1-1; D is ambiguous. From germline, CDR1 is MNHNY and CDR2 SVGAGI (reference sequence). The CDR3 is 14 residues long. The CDR3 protein is CASSYPPENTEAFF. In DNA form, the CDR3 reads TGTGCCAGCAGTTACCCCCCAGAGAACACTGAAGCCTTCTTT.

There are many counts of this clonotype. The CDR3 region is CASSRGTGILTEQYF. The CDR3 DNA reads TGCGCCAGCAGCCGCGGGACAGGGATCTTAACCGAGCAGTACTTC. This chain joins TRBV4-1 and TRBJ2-7; 9 bases are a match to TRBD1. The CDR3 is made up of 15 amino acids. Germline CDR1 MGHRA, CDR2 YSYEKL. Trimming at V came to 4 bases and at J to 6 bases, leaving 10 bases not matched to a gene.

This clonotype occurred a few times. The chain is built from TRBV9 and TRBJ2-4; no reliable D call. Trimming stripped 3 bases from V and 0 bases from J, with 10 bases between. The CDR3 runs 15 residues. The germline V gene has CDR1 SGDLS and CDR2 YYNGEE. The CDR3 sequence is CASSEGGSAKNIQYF. The CDR3 DNA follows: TGTGCCAGCAGCGAGGGCGGATCAGCCAAAAACATTCAGTACTTC. Combining the CDR3 with reference TRBV9 and TRBJ2-4 gives the whole variable domain DSGVTQTPKHLITATGQRVTLRCSPRSGDLSVYWYQQSLDQGLQFLIQYYNGEERAKGNILERFSAQQFPDLHSELNLSSLELGDSALYFCASSEGGSAKNIQYFGAGTRLSVL.